Listed here are 17 T cell receptor beta chains from one sample, sequenced in a study of OX40 agonist ivuxolimab in advanced cancers. Libraries were prepared by immunoSEQ multiplex PCR; TCRdb keeps only in-frame clonotypes and omits some of them. This sample has tens of thousands of clones, with about 87% found just once. The input for sequencing was CD4+ or CD8+ T cells sorted from blood, taken in a trial of the OX40 agonist ivuxolimab. The receptors were gathered from an adult with an advanced solid tumor such as melanoma, head and neck, liver or kidney cancer.

The chain couples TRBV6-6 to TRBJ2-3; 9 nucleotides align to TRBD2. Per the germline V gene, CDR1 is MNHNY and CDR2 is SVGAGI (reference sequence). The CDR3 extends over 14 amino acids. With 6 bases clipped from V and 0 bases from J, the junction kept 1 base outside the gene matches. CDR3 sequence (DNA): TGTGCCAGCAGGAGCGGGGGGAGCACAGATACGCAGTATTTT. This gives the protein CASRSGGSTDTQYF.

The J gene is TRBJ1-5, the V gene TRBV7-2; 7 nucleotides line up with TRBD1. Germline loops: CDR1 SGHTA, CDR2 FQGNSA. This CDR3 comprises 15 residues. V shed 1 base, J shed 0 bases, and the junction held 0 bases outside the gene matches. CDR3 in amino acids: CASSLEGASNQPQHF. CDR3 DNA sequence: TGTGCCAGCAGCTTAGAGGGGGCTAGCAATCAGCCCCAGCATTTT. Filled out from reference TRBV7-2 and TRBJ1-5, the complete variable domain reads GAGVSQSPSNKVTEKGKDVELRCDPISGHTALYWYRQSLGQGLEFLIYFQGNSAPDKSGLPSDRFSAERTGGSVSTLTIQRTQQEDSAVYLCASSLEGASNQPQHFGDGTRLSIL.

The chain recombines TRBV7-9 with TRBJ1-1, with a weak D call TRBD1 (6 bases). Trimming shortened V by 1 base and J by 1 base, and 10 bases separated the two germline ends. This CDR3 spans 15 amino acids. Germline V gene data show CDR1 as SEHNR and CDR2 as FQNEAQ (reference sequence). CDR3 DNA: TGTGCCAGCAGCTTAGGAGGCAGGGGGAACACTGAAGCTTTCTTT. This translates into CASSLGGRGNTEAFF.

This clone was seen more than once but under ten times. The J gene is TRBJ1-5, the V gene TRBV19, with 8 bases aligning to TRBD1. The CDR3 is made up of 13 amino acids. Unmatched junction bases numbered 1, after V lost 4 bases and J lost 5 bases. The germline V gene encodes CDR1 LNHDA and CDR2 SQIVND (reference sequence). The CDR3 protein is CASSKDRDQPQHF. The CDR3, as DNA: TGTGCCAGTAGTAAGGACAGGGATCAGCCCCAGCATTTT. Full variable domain (missing parts from reference TRBV19 and TRBJ1-5): DGGITQSPKYLFRKEGQNVTLSCEQNLNHDAMYWYRQDPGQGLRLIYYSQIVNDFQKGDIAEGYSVSREKKESFPLTVTSAQKNPTAFYLCASSKDRDQPQHFGDGTRLSIL.

CDR3 DNA sequence: TGTGCCAGCAGCTTAGTGCGGACAGGAGGGGCCAACGTCCTGACTTTC. Protein sequence: CASSLVRTGGANVLTF. The chain couples TRBV7-2 to TRBJ2-6; TRBD1 agrees at 7 bases. The V and J ends lost 1 base and 4 bases, in that order; junction bases with no gene match: 4. The CDR3 is made up of 16 amino acids. Germline V gene sequence: CDR1 SGHTA, CDR2 FQGNSA.

This chain links TRBV28 with TRBJ1-2, with 7 positions matching TRBD1. There are 14 residues in the CDR3. V lost 3 bases to trimming and J lost 8 bases; unmatched junction nucleotides: 9. Germline V gene sequence: CDR1 MDHEN, CDR2 SYDVKM. The CDR3 region has the DNA TGTGCCAGCAGTTTGGACAGGCGTTATAAAGGCTACACCTTC. Protein product: CASSLDRRYKGYTF.

This chain's CDR3 is CASSRSVLGTNEKLFF. The DNA for the CDR3 is TGTGCCAGCTCCCGCTCGGTTCTGGGGACTAATGAAAAACTGTTTTTT. The chain employs TRBV18 and TRBJ1-4; no firm D call. Germline-derived CDR1 and CDR2 are KGHSH and LQKENI. Trimming removed 6 bases at V and 2 bases at J, with 16 bases between. The CDR3 totals 16 residues.

The V gene is TRBV18, the J gene TRBJ1-1; no reliable D call. V was clipped by 3 bases and J by 1 base, with 9 bases between them. Germline values: CDR1 KGHSH, CDR2 LQKENI. The length of the CDR3 is 14 residues. The CDR3, as DNA: TGTGCCAGCTCACCGGAGAGAAGGAACACTGAAGCTTTCTTT. Translating it yields CASSPERRNTEAFF.

There are a few counts of this clone. The chain carries TRBV5-4 and TRBJ1-2, with no clear D. In germline, CDR1 is SGHNT, CDR2 YYREEE (reference sequence). The V end was cut by 0 bases, the J end by 5 bases, with 8 bases between. There are 13 residues in the CDR3. In nucleotides, the CDR3 is TGTGCCAGCAGCTTGGGGCAGGATTATGGCTACACCTTC. Translation: CASSLGQDYGYTF.

The gene calls are TRBV7-8 and TRBJ1-6; no definite D call. CDR1 SGHVS and CDR2 FQNEAQ come from the germline V gene. This CDR3 comprises 14 residues. V was cut by 1 base and J by 7 bases, with 8 bases left in between. Here the CDR3 reads CASSLVLGNSPLHF. The CDR3 DNA is TGTGCCAGCAGCTTAGTATTAGGAAATTCACCCCTCCACTTT.

The chain couples TRBV9 to TRBJ2-3; no clear D. The CDR3 is 15 amino acids. The germline V gene has CDR1 SGDLS and CDR2 YYNGEE. V dropped 0 bases and J dropped 2 bases, with 10 bases sitting between them. The CDR3 DNA sequence: TGTGCCAGCAGCGTAGAGGTCAGAACCACAGATACGCAGTATTTT. Its protein is CASSVEVRTTDTQYF.

This sequence joins TRBV9 and TRBJ2-4; TRBD1 matches at 7 bases. CDR3 length: 17 residues. The V segment lost 0 bases and the J segment 1 base; nucleotides outside the gene matches: 7. Germline values: CDR1 SGDLS, CDR2 YYNGEE. The CDR3 loop reads CASSVEGKGAAKNIQYF. Here the CDR3 DNA reads TGTGCCAGCAGCGTAGAAGGCAAGGGGGCTGCCAAAAACATTCAGTACTTC.

J is TRBJ2-6 and V is TRBV30, with D maybe TRBD2 (5 bases). This CDR3 is built from 14 residues. V lost 3 bases to trimming and J lost 0 bases, with 6 bases between them. Germline V gives CDR1 GTSNPN, CDR2 SVGIG (reference sequence). CDR3 sequence (DNA): TGTGCCTGGAGAAGCGGCTCTGGGGCCAACGTCCTGACTTTC. Protein sequence: CAWRSGSGANVLTF.

J is TRBJ1-2 and V is TRBV7-9, with D unclear. The CDR3 has 12 residues. V was cut by 5 bases and J by 14 bases, with 18 bases left in between. Germline CDR1 and CDR2: SEHNR and FQNEAQ (reference sequence). The CDR3 sequence: CASSRLGEEGTF. The DNA of the CDR3 is TGTGCCAGCAGCCGCCTGGGCGAGGAGGGAACCTTC. Full variable domain (outside the CDR3, taken from reference TRBV7-9 and TRBJ1-2): DTGVSQNPRHKITKRGQNVTFRCDPISEHNRLYWYRQTLGQGPEFLTYFQNEAQLEKSRLLSDRFSAERPKGSFSTLEIQRTEQGDSAMYLCASSRLGEEGTFGSGTRLTVV.

For the CDR3, the DNA is TGTGCCATCAGAGCGACAGGGGACGCTTTCTTT. It codes for CAIRATGDAFF. The chain has TRBV10-3 and TRBJ1-1; 8 positions agree with TRBD1. The V and J ends lost 6 bases and 11 bases, in that order; junction bases with no gene match: 5. The germline V gene has CDR1 ENHRY and CDR2 SYGVKD. There are 11 residues in the CDR3.

Here the CDR3 DNA reads TGTGCCAGCAGGTCCGGGACAGGAAACAATCAGCCCCAGCATTTT. Translation gives CASRSGTGNNQPQHF. The chain employs TRBV6-6 and TRBJ1-5, with 8 bases fitting TRBD1. The trim removed 6 bases at V and 3 bases at J, leaving 7 bases unmatched. Germline-derived CDR1 and CDR2 are MNHNY and SVGAGI (reference sequence). CDR3 length: 15 amino acids.

This clone came up once. This chain links TRBV19 with TRBJ1-5; TRBD1 aligns across 8 bases. The CDR3 extends over 16 amino acids. V lost 4 bases, J lost 0 bases, and 5 bases stayed unmatched. From germline, CDR1 is LNHDA and CDR2 SQIVND (reference sequence). CDR3 protein: CASSKGQAYSNQPQHF. As DNA, the CDR3 is TGTGCCAGTAGTAAGGGACAGGCCTATAGCAATCAGCCCCAGCATTTT.